This T cell receptor (beta chain) appears in the sequencing data of a study of post-analysis software for immune sequencing data. Comment on this clonotype: What it recognizes is unknown.

Unique molecular identifiers tagged the TCR beta cDNA libraries. There were 1 to 10 million T cells, and 450,000 to 550,000 cDNA molecules came from them. TCRdb reprocessed the PCR reads with MiXCR, giving one entry per CDR3 protein. This sample carries some 690,000 distinct CDR3 sequences, roughly three fifths of them seen once, and the ten largest clones take about 11%. The V and J ends lost 3 bases and 2 bases respectively, with 11 bases between them. Germline values: CDR1 DFQATT, CDR2 SNEGSKA (reference sequence). This CDR3 spans 14 amino acids. Study-level points and caveats: Patients used five TRBV segments, including TRBV5-6, TRBV5-1 and TRBV20-1, more often than controls.

This chain joins TRBV20-1 and TRBJ1-5, with D unclear. The sequencing sample was made of blood. This clonotype was obtained from a girl aged 2 to 10 with multiple sclerosis. The CDR3 DNA reads TGCAGTGCTAGGCCGGGCGGAGGCAATCAGCCCCAGCATTTT. It translates to CSARPGGGNQPQHF.